This TCR beta chain comes out of a study of cytomegalovirus exposure and HLA in healthy donors. This clone has a handful of counts. Researchers ran the PCR with 60 Vbeta and 13 Jbeta primers. TCRdb's copy holds only in-frame clones and misses some; the assay was immunoSEQ multiplex PCR. The sample lists some 130,000 clones; around 75% were seen once. This CDR3 is 15 amino acids long. Trimming left V 6 bases short and J 3 bases short, with 18 bases between. CDR1 and CDR2 from the germline V gene are MNHNY and SVGAGI (reference sequence). V is TRBV6-6 and J is TRBJ2-7; tentative D call: TRBD1 (5 bases). The source material was PBMCs. The clonotype was recovered from a man aged 25-40 years in good health and CMV-seronegative. CDR3 amino acids: CASRQDVRVVYEQYF. The CDR3 nucleotides read TGTGCCAGCAGACAGGACGTACGGGTGGTCTACGAGCAGTACTTC.